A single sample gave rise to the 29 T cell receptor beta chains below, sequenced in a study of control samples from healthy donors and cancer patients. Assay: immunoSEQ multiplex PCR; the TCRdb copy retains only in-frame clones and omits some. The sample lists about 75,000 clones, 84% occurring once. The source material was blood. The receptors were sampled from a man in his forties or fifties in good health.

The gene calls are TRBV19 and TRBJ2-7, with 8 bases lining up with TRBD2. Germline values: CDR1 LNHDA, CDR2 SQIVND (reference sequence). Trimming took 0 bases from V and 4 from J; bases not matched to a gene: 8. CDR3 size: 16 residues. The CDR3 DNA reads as TGTGCCAGTAGTATAGATCCCGCGGGAGGCCTATACGAGCAGTACTTC. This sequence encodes CASSIDPAGGLYEQYF.

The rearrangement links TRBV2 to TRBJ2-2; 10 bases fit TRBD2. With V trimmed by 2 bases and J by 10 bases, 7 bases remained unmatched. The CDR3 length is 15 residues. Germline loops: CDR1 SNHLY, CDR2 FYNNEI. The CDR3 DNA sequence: TGTGCCAGCAGTGAAAGTGGGAGCGGGAGGGTGGAGCTGTTTTTT. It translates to CASSESGSGRVELFF.

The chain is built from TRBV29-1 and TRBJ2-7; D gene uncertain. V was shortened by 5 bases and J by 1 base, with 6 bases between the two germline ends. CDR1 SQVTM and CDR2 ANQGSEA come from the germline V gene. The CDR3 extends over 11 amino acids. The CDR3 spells CSVRRSYEQYF. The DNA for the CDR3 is TGCAGCGTTCGTCGTTCCTACGAGCAGTACTTC.

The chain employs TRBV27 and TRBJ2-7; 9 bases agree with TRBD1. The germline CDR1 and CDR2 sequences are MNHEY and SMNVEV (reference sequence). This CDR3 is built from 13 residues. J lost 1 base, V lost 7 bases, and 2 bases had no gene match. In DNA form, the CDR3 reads TGTGCCAGCAAGGGACAGGGATCCTACGAGCAGTACTTC. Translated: CASKGQGSYEQYF.

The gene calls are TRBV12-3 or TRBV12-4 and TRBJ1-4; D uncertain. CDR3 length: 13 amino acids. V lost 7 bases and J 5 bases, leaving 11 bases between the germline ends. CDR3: CASKERENEKLFF. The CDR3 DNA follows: TGTGCCAGCAAGGAAAGGGAGAATGAAAAACTGTTTTTT.

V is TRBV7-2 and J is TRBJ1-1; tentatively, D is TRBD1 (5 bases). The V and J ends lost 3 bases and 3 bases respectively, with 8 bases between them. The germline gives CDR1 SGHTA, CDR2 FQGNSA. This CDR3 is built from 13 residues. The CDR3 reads CASSFSTDTEAFF. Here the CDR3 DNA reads TGTGCCAGCAGCTTTTCGACAGACACTGAAGCTTTCTTT.

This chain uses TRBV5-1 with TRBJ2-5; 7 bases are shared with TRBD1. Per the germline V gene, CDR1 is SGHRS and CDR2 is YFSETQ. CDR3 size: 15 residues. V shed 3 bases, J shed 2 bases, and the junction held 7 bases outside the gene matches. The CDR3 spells CASSYGDRTQETQYF. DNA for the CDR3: TGCGCCAGCAGCTACGGGGACAGAACACAAGAGACCCAGTACTTC. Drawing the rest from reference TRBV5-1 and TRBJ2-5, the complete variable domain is KAGVTQTPRYLIKTRGQQVTLSCSPISGHRSVSWYQQTPGQGLQFLFEYFSETQRNKGNFPGRFSGRQFSNSRSEMNVSTLELGDSALYLCASSYGDRTQETQYFGPGTRLLVL.

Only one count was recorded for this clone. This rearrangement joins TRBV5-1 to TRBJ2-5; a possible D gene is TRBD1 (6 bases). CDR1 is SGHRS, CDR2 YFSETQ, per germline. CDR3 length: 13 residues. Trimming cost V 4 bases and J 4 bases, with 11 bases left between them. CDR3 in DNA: TGCGCCAGCAGCCTTATACAGGGAGAGACCCAGTACTTC. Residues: CASSLIQGETQYF.

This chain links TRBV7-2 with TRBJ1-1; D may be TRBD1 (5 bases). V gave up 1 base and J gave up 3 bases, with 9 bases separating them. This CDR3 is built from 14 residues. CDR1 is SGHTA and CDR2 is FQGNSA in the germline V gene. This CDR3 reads CASSLGEGYTEAFF. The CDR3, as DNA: TGTGCCAGCAGCTTAGGGGAGGGGTACACTGAAGCTTTCTTT.

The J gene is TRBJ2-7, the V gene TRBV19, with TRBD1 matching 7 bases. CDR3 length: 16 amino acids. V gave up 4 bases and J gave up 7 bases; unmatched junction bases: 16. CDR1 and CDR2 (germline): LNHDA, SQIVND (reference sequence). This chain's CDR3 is CASSTPSGPRGSEQYF. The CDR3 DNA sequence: TGTGCCAGTAGTACCCCGTCAGGTCCCAGGGGGTCGGAGCAGTACTTC.

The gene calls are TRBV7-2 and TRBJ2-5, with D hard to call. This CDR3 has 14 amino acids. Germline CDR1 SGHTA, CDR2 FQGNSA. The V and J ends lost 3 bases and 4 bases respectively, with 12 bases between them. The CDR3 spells CASSLLPPPETQYF. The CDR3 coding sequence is TGTGCCAGCAGCTTGCTCCCTCCCCCAGAGACCCAGTACTTC. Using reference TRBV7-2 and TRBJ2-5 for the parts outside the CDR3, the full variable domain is GAGVSQSPSNKVTEKGKDVELRCDPISGHTALYWYRQSLGQGLEFLIYFQGNSAPDKSGLPSDRFSAERTGGSVSTLTIQRTQQEDSAVYLCASSLLPPPETQYFGPGTRLLVL.

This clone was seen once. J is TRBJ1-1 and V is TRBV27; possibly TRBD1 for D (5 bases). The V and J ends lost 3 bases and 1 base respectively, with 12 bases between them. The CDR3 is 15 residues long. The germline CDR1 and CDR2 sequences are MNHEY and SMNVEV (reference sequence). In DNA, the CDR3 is TGTGCCAGCAGTTTCGGCCAGGGCTCGAACACTGAAGCTTTCTTT. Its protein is CASSFGQGSNTEAFF.

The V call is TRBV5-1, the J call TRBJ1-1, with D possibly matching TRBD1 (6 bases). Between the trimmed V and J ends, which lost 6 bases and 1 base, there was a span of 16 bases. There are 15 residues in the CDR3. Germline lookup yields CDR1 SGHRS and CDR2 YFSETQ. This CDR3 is CASTPAGVWNTEAFF. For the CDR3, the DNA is TGCGCCAGCACCCCCGCAGGGGTATGGAACACTGAAGCTTTCTTT.

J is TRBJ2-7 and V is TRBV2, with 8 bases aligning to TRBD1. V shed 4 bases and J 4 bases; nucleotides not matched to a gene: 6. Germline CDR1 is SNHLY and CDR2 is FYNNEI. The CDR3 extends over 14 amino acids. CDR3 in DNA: TGTGCCAGCAGTGGGACAGGGAATGTGTACGAGCAGTACTTC. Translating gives CASSGTGNVYEQYF.

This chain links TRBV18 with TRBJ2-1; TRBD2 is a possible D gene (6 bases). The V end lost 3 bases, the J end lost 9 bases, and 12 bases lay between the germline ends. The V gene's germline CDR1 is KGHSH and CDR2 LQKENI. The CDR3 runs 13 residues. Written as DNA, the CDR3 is TGTGCCAGCTCACCCCCTAGCGTGGGTGAGCAGTTCTTC. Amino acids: CASSPPSVGEQFF.

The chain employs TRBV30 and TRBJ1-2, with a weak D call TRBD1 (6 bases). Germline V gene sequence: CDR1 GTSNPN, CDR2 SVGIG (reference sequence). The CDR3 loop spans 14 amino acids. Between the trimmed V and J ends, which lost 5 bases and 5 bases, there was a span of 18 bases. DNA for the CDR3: TGTGCCTGGTTCGAGGGGGGAGTTAGGTATGGCTACACCTTC. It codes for CAWFEGGVRYGYTF.

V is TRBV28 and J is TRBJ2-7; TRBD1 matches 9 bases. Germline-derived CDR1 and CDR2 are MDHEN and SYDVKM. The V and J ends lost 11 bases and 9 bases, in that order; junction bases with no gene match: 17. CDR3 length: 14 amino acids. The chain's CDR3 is CASSPGDRVSRQYF. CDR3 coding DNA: TGTGCCTCGTCGCCCGGGGACAGGGTTAGTCGGCAGTACTTC. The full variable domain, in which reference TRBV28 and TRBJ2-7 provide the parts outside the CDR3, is DVKVTQSSRYLVKRTGEKVFLECVQDMDHENMFWYRQDPGLGLRLIYFSYDVKMKEKGDIPEGYSVSREKKERFSLILESASTNQTSMYLCASSPGDRVSRQYFGPGTRLTVT.

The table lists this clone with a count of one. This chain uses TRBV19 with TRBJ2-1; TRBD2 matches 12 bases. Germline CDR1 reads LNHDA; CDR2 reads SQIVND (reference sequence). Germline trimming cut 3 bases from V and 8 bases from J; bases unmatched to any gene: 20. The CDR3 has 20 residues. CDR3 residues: CASSIPRLAGGPNPSHEQFF. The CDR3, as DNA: TGTGCCAGTAGTATCCCCCGGCTAGCGGGAGGGCCCAACCCCAGCCATGAGCAGTTCTTC.

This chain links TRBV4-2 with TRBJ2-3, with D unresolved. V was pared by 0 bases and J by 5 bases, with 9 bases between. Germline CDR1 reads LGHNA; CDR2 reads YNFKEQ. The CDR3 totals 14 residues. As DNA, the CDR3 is TGTGCCAGCAGCCAAGACGTGGGTCGAGATACGCAGTATTTT. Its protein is CASSQDVGRDTQYF.

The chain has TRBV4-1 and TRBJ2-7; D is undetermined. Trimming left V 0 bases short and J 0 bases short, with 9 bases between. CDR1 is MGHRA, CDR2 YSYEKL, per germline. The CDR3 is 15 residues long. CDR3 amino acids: CASSQDTTSSYEQYF. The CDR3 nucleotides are TGCGCCAGCAGCCAAGACACTACGAGCTCCTACGAGCAGTACTTC.

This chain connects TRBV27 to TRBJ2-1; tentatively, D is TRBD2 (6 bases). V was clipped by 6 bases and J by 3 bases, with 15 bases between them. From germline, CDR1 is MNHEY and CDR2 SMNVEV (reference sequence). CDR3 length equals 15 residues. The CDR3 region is CASSPTGSDYNEQFF. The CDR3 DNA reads TGTGCCAGCAGCCCCACCGGGAGTGACTACAATGAGCAGTTCTTC.

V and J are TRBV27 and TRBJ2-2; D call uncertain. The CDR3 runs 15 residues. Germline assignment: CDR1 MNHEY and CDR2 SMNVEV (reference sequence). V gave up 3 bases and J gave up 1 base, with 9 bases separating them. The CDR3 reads CASSFNYRNTGELFF. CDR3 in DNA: TGTGCCAGCAGTTTTAACTACCGGAACACCGGGGAGCTGTTTTTT.

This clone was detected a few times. CDR3 sequence: CSASISTGRALGGQYF. CDR3 bases: TGCAGTGCTAGTATCAGTACCGGGAGGGCCTTGGGCGGGCAGTACTTC. The chain combines TRBV20-1 with TRBJ2-7, with 8 bases aligning to TRBD2. From germline, CDR1 is DFQATT and CDR2 SNEGSKA (reference sequence). The CDR3 consists of 16 residues. Unmatched junction bases numbered 19, after V lost 3 bases and J lost 9 bases.

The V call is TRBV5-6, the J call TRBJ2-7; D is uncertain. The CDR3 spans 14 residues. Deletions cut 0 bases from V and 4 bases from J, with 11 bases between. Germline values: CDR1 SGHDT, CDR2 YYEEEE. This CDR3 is CASSLAFNRYEQYF. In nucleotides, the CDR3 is TGTGCCAGCAGCTTGGCCTTTAACCGTTACGAGCAGTACTTC.

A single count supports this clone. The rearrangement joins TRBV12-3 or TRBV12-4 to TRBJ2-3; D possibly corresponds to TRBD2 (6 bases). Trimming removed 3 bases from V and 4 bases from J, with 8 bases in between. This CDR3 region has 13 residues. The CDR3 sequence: CASSFSGADTQYF. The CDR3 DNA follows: TGTGCCAGCAGTTTTTCGGGGGCAGATACGCAGTATTTT.

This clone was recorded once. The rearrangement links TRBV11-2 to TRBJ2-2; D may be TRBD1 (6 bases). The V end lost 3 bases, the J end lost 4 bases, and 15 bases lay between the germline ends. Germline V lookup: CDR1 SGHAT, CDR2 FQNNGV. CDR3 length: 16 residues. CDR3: CASSLTGQAATGELFF. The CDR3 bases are TGTGCCAGCAGCTTGACGGGACAAGCGGCCACCGGGGAGCTGTTTTTT.

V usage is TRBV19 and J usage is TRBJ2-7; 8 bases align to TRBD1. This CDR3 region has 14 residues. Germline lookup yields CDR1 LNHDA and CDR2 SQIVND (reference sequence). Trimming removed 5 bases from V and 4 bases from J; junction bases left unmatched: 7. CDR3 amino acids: CASSPGQGQYEQYF. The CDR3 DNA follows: TGTGCCAGTAGTCCAGGACAGGGTCAGTACGAGCAGTACTTC.

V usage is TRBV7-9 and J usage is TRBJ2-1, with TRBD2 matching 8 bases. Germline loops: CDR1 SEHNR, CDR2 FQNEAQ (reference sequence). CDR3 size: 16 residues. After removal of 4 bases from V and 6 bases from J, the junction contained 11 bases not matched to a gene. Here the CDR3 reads CASSSPPGGSLNEQFF. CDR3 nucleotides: TGTGCCAGCAGCTCCCCCCCGGGAGGGAGTCTCAATGAGCAGTTCTTC. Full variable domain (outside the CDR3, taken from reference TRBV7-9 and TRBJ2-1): DTGVSQNPRHKITKRGQNVTFRCDPISEHNRLYWYRQTLGQGPEFLTYFQNEAQLEKSRLLSDRFSAERPKGSFSTLEIQRTEQGDSAMYLCASSSPPGGSLNEQFFGPGTRLTVL.

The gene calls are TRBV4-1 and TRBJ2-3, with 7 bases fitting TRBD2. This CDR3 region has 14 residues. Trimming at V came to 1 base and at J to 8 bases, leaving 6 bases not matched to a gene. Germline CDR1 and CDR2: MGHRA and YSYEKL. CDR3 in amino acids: CASSQVLSGGTQYF. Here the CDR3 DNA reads TGCGCCAGCAGCCAAGTACTGTCGGGAGGTACGCAGTATTTT.